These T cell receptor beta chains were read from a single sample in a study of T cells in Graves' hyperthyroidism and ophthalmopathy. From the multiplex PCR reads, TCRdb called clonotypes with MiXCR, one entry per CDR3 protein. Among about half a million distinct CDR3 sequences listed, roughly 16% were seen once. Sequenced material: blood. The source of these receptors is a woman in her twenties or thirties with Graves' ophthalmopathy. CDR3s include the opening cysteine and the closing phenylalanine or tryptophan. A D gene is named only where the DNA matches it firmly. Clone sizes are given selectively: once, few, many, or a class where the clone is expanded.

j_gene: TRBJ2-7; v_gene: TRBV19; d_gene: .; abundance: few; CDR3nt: TGTGCCAGTCGCAGTGCCTACGAGCAGTACTTC; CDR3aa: CASRSAYEQYF
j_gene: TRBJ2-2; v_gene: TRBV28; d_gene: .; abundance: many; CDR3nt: TGTGCCAGCAGCTTAAGGGGTTGGAGCGGGGAGCTGTTTTTT; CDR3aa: CASSLRGWSGELFF
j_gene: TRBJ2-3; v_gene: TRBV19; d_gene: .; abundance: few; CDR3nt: TGTGCCAGTCGTGGGGGGCGCTTTCTGCGGGAGAGGTCAGATACGCAGTATTTT; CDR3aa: CASRGGRFLRERSDTQYF
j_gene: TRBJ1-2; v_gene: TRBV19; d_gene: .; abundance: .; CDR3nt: TGTGTCAGTACGTCCAATGGAGGGGCCGGCTACACCTTC; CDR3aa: CVSTSNGGAGYTF
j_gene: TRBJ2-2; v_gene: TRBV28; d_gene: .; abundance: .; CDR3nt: TGTGCCAGCAGCGATGTGCGATCCACCGGGGAGCTGTTTTTT; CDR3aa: CASSDVRSTGELFF
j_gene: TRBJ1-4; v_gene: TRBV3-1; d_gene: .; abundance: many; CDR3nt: TGTGCCAGCAGCCAAGACAGCCGGGGGAGGGAAAAACTGTTTTTT; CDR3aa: CASSQDSRGREKLFF
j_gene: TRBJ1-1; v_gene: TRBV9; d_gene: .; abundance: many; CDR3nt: TGTGCCAGCAGCGTAGGGGGGGGTAAAATTACTGAAGCTTTCTTT; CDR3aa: CASSVGGGKITEAFF
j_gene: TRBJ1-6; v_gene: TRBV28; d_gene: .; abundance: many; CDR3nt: TGTGCCACGAGGGGGAGTCCACCCCTCCACTTT; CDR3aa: CATRGSPPLHF
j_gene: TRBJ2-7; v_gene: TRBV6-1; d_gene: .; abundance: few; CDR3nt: TGTGCCAGCAGTGAAAGCGGTAGCTTGCCCTACGAGCAGTACTTC; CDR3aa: CASSESGSLPYEQYF
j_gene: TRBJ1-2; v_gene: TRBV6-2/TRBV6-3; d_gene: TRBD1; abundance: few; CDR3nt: TGTGCCAGCAGACAGGGGGCGGGTCACTATGGCTACACCTTC; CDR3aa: CASRQGAGHYGYTF
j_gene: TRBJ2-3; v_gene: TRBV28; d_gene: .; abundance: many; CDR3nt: TGTGCCAGCAGTGCGCATCAGGGAGATACGCAGTATTTT; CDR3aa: CASSAHQGDTQYF
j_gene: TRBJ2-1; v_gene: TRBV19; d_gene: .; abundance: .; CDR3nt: TGTGCCAGTAGTCTCAGACTGCTAGGTCAGCCAGAGCAGTTCTTC; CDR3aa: CASSLRLLGQPEQFF
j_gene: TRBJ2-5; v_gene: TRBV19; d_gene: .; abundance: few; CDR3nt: TGTGCCAGTACCTCGGGCCAAGAGACCCAGTACTTC; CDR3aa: CASTSGQETQYF
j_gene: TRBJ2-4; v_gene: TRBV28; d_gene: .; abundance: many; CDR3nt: TGTGCCAGCAGTTTATGGGGCTCGGGGGCCAAAAACATTCAGTACTTC; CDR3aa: CASSLWGSGAKNIQYF
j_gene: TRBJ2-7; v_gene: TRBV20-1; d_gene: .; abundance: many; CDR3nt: TGCAGTGCTAGGGGTATAGCGGACGAGCAGTACTTC; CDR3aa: CSARGIADEQYF
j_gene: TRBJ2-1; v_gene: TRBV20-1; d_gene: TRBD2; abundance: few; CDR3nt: TGCAGTGCTAGCTTCGGGACTAGCTCCTACAATGAGCAGTTCTTC; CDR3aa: CSASFGTSSYNEQFF
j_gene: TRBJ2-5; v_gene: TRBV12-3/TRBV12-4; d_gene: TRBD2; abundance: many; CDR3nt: TGTGCCAGCAGCATGACTAGCGGAAAAGAGACCCAGTACTTC; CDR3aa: CASSMTSGKETQYF
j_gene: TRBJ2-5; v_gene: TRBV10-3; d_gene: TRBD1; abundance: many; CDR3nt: TGTGCCTCCGTCCCGGACAGGGGGGAGACCCAGTACTTC; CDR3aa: CASVPDRGETQYF
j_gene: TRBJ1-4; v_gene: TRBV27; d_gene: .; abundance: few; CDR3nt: TGTGCCAGCAGTTCAACTCCGGAGATAGAAAAACTGTTTTTT; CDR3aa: CASSSTPEIEKLFF
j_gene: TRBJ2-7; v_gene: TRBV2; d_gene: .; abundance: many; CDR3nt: TGTGCCAGCAGTCCTATAGGGTTCCACGAGCAGTACTTC; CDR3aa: CASSPIGFHEQYF
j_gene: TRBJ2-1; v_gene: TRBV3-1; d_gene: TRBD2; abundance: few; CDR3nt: TGTGCCAGCAGCCAGGGACTTTTAGCGGGGTACAATGAGCAGTTCTTC; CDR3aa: CASSQGLLAGYNEQFF
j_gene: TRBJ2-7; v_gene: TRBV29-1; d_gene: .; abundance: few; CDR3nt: TGCAGCGTGGGCGGCAACGGCTACGAGCAGTACTTC; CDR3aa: CSVGGNGYEQYF
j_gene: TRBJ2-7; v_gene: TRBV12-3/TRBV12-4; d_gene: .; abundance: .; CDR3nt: TGTGCCAGCAGTTTAAAGTTAGAGCAGTACTTC; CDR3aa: CASSLKLEQYF
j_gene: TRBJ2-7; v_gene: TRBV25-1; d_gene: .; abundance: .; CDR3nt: TGTGCCAGCAGTGAATGGGCTACCTCCTACGAGCAGTACTTC; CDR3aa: CASSEWATSYEQYF
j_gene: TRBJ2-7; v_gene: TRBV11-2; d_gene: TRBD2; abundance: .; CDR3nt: TGTGCCAGCAGCTCGCGATCGACTAGCGGGAGAGGGTACGAGCAGTACTTC; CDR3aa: CASSSRSTSGRGYEQYF
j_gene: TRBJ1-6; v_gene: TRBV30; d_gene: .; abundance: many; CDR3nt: TGTGCCTGGACCCACAACCCACAAGACGGCTGGTATAATTCACCCCTCCACTTT; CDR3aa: CAWTHNPQDGWYNSPLHF
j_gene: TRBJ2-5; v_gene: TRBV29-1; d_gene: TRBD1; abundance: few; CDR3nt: TGCAGCGCCTCACGACCCCGACAGGGGTGGAAAGAGACCCAGTACTTC; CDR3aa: CSASRPRQGWKETQYF
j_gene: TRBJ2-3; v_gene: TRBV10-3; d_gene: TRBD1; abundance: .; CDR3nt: TGTGCCATCAGTGGATCGAAGACAGGGTCGATAGATACGCAGTATTTT; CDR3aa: CAISGSKTGSIDTQYF
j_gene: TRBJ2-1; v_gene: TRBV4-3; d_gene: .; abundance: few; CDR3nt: TGCGCCAGCAGCCAAGACGAGGGAACCTACAATGAGCAGTTCTTC; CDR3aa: CASSQDEGTYNEQFF